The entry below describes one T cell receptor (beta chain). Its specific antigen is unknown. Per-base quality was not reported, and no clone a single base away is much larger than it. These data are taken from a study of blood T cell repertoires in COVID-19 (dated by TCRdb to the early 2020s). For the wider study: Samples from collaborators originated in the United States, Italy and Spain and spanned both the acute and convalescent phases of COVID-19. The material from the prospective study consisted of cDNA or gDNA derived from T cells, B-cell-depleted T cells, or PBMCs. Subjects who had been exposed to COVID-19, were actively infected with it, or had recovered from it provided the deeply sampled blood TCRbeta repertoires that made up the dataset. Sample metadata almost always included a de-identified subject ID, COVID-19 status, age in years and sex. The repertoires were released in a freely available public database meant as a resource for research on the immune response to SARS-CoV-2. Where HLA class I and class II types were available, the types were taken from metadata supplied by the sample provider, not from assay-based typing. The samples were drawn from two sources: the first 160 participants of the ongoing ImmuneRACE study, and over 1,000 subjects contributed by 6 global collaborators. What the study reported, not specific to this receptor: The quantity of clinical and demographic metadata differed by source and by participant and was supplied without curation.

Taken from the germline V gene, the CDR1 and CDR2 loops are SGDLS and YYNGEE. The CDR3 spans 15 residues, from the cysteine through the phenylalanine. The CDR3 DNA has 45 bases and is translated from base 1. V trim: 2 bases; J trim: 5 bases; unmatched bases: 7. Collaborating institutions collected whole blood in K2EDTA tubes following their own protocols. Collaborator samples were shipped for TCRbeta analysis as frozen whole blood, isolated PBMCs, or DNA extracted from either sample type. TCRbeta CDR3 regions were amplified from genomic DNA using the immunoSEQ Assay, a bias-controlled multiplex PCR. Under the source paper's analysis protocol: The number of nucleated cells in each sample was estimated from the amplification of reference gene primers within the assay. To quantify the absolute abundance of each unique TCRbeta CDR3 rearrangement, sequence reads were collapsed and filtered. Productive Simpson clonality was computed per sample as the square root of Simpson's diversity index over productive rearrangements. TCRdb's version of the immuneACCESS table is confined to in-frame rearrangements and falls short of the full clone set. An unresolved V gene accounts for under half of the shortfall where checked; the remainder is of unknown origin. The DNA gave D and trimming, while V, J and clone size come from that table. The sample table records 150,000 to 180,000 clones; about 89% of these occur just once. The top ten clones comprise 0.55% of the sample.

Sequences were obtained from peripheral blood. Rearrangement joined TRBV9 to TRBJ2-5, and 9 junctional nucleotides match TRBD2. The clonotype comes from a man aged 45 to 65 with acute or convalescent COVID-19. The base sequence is TGTGCCAGCAGCGTCCCGCGGGGGGGCCTGGAGACCCAGTACTTC. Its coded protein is CASSVPRGGLETQYF.